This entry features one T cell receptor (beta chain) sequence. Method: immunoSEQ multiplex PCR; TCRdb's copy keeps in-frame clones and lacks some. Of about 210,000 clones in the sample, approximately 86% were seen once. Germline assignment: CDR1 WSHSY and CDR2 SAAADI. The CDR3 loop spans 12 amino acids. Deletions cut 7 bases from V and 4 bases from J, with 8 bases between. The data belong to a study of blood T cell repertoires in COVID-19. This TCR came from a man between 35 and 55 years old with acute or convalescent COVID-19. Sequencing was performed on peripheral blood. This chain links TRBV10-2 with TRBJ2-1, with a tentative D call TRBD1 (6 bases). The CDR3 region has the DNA TGCGCCAGCAAACAGGGATACAATGAGCAGTTCTTC. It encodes CASKQGYNEQFF.